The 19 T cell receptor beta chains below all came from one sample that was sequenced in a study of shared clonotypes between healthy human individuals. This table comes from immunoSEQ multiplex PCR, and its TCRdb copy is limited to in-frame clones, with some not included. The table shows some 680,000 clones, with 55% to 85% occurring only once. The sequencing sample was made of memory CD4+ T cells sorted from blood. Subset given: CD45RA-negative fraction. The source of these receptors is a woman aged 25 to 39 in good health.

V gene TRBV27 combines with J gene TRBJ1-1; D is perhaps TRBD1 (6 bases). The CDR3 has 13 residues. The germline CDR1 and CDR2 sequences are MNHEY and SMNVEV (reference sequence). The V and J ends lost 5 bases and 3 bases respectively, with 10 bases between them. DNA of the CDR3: TGTGCCAGCAGTATAACAGGGCACACTGAAGCTTTCTTT. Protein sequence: CASSITGHTEAFF.

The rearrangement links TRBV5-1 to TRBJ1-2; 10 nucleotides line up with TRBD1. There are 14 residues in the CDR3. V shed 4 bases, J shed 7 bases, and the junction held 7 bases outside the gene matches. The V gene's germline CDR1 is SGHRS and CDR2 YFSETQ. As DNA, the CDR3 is TGCGCCAGCAGCCCCGGGACAGGGGTGCCTGGCTACACCTTC. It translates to CASSPGTGVPGYTF.

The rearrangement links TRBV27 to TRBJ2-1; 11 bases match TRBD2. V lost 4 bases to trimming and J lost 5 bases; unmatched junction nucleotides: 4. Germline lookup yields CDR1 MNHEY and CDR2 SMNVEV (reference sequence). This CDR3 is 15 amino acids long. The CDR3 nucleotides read TGTGCCAGCAGTTCCAAGACTAGCGGGGACAATGAGCAGTTCTTC. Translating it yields CASSSKTSGDNEQFF.

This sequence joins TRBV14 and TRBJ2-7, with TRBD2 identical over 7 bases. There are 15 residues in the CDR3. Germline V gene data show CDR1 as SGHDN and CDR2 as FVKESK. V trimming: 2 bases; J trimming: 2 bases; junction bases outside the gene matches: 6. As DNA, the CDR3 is TGTGCCAGCAGCCAATCTCTAGCGGTAACCTACGAGCAGTACTTC. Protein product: CASSQSLAVTYEQYF.

DNA for the CDR3: TGCAGCCTTCGGGACGGAAGAGAGACCCAGTACTTC. Protein: CSLRDGRETQYF. V and J are TRBV29-1 and TRBJ2-5; either TRBD1 or TRBD2 may supply D (5 bases each). This CDR3 has 12 amino acids. Germline-derived CDR1 and CDR2 are SQVTM and ANQGSEA. Trimming took 8 bases from V and 4 from J, leaving 14 bases between them.

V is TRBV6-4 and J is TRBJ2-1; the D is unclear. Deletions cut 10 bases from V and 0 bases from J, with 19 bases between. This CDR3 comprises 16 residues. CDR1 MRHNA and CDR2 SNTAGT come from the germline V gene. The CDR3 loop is CATALPSGGSYNEQFF. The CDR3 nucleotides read TGTGCCACCGCGCTCCCTAGTGGCGGCTCCTACAATGAGCAGTTCTTC.

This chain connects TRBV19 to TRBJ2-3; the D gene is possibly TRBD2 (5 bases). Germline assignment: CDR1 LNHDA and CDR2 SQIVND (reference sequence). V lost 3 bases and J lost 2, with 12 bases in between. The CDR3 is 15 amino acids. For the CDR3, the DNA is TGTGCCAGTAGTATTGGGAGAGGGCCCACAGATACGCAGTATTTT. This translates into CASSIGRGPTDTQYF.

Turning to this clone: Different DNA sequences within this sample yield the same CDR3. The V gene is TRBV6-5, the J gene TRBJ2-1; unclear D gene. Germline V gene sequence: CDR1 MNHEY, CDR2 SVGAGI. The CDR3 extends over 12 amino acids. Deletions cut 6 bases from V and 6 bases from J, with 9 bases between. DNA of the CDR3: TGTGCCAGCAGGTCTTTGTTCAATGAGCAGTTCTTC. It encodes CASRSLFNEQFF.

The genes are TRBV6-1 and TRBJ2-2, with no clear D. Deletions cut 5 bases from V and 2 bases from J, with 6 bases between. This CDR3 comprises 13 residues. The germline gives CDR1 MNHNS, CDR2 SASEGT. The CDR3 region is CASSYSNTGELFF. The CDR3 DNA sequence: TGTGCCAGCAGTTATTCCAACACCGGGGAGCTGTTTTTT.

The CDR3 DNA reads TGTGCCAGCAGTTTAGAGGGCGGGAGAATTGGGAATGAGCAGTTCTTC. Its protein product is CASSLEGGRIGNEQFF. The rearrangement joins TRBV27 to TRBJ2-1; TRBD2 matches 7 bases. V lost 2 bases to trimming and J lost 7 bases; unmatched junction nucleotides: 11. Germline lookup yields CDR1 MNHEY and CDR2 SMNVEV (reference sequence). The CDR3 is 16 residues long.

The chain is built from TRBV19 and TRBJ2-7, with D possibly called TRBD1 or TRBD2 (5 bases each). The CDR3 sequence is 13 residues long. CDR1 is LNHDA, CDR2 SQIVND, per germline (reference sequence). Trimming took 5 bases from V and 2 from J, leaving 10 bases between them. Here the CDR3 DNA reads TGTGCCAGTAGTCGGGACCCCACCTACGAGCAGTACTTC. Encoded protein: CASSRDPTYEQYF.

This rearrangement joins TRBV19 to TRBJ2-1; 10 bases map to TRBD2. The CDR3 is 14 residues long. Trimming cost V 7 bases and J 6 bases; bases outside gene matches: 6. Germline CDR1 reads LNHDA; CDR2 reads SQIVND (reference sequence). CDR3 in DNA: TGTGCCAGTAACACCGGGACTAGCGTCAATGAGCAGTTCTTC. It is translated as CASNTGTSVNEQFF.

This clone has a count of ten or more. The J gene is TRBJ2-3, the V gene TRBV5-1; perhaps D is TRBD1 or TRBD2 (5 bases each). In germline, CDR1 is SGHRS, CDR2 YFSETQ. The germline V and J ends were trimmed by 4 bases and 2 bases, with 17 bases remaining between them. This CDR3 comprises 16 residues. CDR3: CASSSGDPTPTDTQYF. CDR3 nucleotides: TGCGCCAGCAGCAGTGGGGACCCCACCCCCACAGATACGCAGTATTTT.

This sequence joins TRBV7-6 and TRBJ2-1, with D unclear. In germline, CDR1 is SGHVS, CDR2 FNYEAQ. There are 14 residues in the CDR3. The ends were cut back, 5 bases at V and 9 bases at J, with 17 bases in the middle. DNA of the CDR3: TGTGCCAGCAGCCCGTCGACACTAACGGGTGAGCAGTTCTTC. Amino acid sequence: CASSPSTLTGEQFF.

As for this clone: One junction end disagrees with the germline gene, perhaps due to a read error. The CDR3 is CASREGLAGITGELFF. The CDR3 coding sequence is TGTGCCAGCAGGGAAGGACTAGCGGGAATCACCGGGGAGCTGTTTTTT. The chain has TRBV2 and TRBJ2-2; 12 bases agree with TRBD2. The CDR3 has 16 amino acids. CDR1 SNHLY and CDR2 FYNNEI come from the germline V gene.

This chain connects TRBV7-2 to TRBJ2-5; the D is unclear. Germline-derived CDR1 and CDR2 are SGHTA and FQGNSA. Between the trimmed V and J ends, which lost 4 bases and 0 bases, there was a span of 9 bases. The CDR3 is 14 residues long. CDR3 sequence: CASSSTVYQETQYF. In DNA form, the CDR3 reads TGTGCCAGCAGCTCGACGGTGTACCAAGAGACCCAGTACTTC.

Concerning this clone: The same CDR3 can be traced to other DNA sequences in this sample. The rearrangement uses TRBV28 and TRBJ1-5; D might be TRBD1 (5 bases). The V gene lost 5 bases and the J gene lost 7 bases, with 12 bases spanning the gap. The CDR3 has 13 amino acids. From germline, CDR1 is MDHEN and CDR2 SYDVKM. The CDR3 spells CASSPAGDQPQHF. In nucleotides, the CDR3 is TGTGCCAGCAGTCCGGCCGGGGACCAGCCCCAGCATTTT.

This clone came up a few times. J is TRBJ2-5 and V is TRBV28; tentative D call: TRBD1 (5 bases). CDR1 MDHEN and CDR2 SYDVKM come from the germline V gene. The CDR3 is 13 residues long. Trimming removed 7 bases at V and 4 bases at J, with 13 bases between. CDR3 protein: CASTRQGGETQYF. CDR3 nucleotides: TGTGCCAGCACCCGCCAGGGTGGAGAGACCCAGTACTTC.

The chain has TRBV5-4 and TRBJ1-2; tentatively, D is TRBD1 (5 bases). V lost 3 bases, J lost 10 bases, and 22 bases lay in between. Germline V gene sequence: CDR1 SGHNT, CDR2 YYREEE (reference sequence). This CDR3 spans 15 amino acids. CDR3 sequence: CASSSQGGGAEHYTF. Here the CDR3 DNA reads TGTGCCAGCAGCTCCCAAGGCGGAGGGGCGGAACACTACACCTTC.